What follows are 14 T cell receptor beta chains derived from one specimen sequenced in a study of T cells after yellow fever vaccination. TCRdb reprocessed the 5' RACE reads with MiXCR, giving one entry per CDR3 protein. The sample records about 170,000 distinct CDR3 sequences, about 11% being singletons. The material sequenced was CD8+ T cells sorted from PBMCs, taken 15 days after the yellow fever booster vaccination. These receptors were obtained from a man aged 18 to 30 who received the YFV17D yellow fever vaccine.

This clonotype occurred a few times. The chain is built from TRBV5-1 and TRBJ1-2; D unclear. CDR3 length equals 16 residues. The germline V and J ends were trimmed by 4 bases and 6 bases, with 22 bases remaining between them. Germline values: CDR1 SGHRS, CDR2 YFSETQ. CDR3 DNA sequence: TGCGCCAGCAGCGACGTTACCGTTCAGGCCCGGGATGGCTACACCTTC. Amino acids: CASSDVTVQARDGYTF.

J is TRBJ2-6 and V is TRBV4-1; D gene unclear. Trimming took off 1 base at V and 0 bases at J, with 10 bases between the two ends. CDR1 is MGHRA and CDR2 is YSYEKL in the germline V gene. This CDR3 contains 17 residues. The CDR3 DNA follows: TGCGCCAGCAGCCAAGTTTCCAGGAGCTCTGGGGCCAACGTCCTGACTTTC. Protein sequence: CASSQVSRSSGANVLTF.

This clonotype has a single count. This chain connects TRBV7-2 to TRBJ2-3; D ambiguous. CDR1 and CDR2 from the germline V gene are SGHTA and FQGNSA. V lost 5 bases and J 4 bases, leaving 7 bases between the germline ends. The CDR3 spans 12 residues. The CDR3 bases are TGTGCCAGCAGCCAGCACGCAGATACGCAGTATTTT. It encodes CASSQHADTQYF.

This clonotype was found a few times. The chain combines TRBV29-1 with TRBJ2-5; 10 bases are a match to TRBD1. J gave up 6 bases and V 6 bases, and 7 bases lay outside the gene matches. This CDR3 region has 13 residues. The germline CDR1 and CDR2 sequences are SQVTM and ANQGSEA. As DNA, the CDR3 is TGCAGCGTCGAGACAGGGGGCCGAAAGACCCAGTACTTC. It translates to CSVETGGRKTQYF.

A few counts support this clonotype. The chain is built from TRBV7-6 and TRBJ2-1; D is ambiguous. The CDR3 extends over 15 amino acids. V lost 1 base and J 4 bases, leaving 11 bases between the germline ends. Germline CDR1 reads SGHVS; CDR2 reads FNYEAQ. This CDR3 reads CASSLVRSPYNEQFF. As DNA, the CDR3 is TGTGCCAGCAGCTTAGTTCGCTCCCCTTACAATGAGCAGTTCTTC.

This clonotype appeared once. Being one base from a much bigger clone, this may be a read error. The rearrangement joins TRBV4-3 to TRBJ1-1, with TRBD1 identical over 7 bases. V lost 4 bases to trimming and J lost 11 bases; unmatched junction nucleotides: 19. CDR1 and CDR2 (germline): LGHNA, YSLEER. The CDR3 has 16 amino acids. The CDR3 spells CASSPTTQSGGGVAFF. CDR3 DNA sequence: TGCGCCAGCAGCCCTACTACCCAATCAGGGGGAGGAGTGGCTTTCTTT.

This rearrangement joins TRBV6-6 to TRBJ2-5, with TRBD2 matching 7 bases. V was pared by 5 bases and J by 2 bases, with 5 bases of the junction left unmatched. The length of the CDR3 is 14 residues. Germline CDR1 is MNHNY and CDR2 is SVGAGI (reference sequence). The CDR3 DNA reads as TGTGCCAGCAGTCACGGAGCGGGGCAAGAGACCCAGTACTTC. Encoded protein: CASSHGAGQETQYF.

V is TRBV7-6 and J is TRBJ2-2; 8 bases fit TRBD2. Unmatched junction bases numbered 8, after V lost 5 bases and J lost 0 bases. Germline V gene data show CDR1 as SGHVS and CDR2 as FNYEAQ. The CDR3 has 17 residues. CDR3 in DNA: TGTGCCAGCAGCCTCTCTTTAGCGGGGACGAACACCGGGGAGCTGTTTTTT. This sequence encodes CASSLSLAGTNTGELFF.

The CDR3 spells CASGGAGTLTYEQYF. CDR3 sequence (DNA): TGTGCCAGCGGAGGGGCCGGGACATTAACCTACGAGCAGTACTTC. This chain links TRBV10-3 with TRBJ2-7; the D gene could be TRBD1 or TRBD2 (6 bases each). Germline-derived CDR1 and CDR2 are ENHRY and SYGVKD. The germline V and J ends were trimmed by 10 bases and 2 bases, with 21 bases remaining between them. The CDR3 loop spans 15 amino acids.

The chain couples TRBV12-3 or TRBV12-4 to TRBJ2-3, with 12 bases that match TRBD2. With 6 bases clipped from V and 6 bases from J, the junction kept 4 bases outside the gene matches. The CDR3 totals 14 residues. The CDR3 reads CASSPSGGADTQYF. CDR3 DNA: TGTGCCAGCAGCCCTAGCGGGGGGGCCGATACGCAGTATTTT.

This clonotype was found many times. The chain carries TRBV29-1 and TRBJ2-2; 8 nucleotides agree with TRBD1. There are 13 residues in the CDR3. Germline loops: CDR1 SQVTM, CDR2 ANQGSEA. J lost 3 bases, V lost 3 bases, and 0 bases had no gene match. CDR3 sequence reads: CSVETGDTGELFF. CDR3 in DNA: TGCAGCGTTGAGACAGGGGACACCGGGGAGCTGTTTTTT.

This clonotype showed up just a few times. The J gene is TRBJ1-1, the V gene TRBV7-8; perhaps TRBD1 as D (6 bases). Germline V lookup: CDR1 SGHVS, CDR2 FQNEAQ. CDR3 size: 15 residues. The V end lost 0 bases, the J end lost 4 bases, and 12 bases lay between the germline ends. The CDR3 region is CASSLAPQQGTEAFF. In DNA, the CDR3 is TGTGCCAGCAGCTTAGCGCCGCAACAGGGCACTGAAGCTTTCTTT.

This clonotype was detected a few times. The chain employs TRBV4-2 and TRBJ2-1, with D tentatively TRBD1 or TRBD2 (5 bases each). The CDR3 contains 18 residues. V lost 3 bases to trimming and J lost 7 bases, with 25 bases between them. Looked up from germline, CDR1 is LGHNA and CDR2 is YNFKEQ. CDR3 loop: CASSHGERVRGKGNEQFF. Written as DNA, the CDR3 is TGTGCCAGCAGCCACGGGGAGCGCGTCCGCGGAAAGGGGAATGAGCAGTTCTTC.

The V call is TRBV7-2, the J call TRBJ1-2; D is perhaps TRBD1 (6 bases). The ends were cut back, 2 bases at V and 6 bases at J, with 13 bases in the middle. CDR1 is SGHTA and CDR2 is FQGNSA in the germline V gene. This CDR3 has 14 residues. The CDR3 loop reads CASSLRGAPDGYTF. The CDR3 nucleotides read TGTGCCAGCAGCTTACGGGGGGCGCCGGATGGCTACACCTTC.